The clone carrying this TCR beta chain has ten or more counts. One entry per CDR3 protein results from TCRdb running MiXCR on the RT-PCR reads. The repertoire holds hundreds of thousands of distinct CDR3 sequences, with 12% to 15% as singletons. The V end was cut by 6 bases, the J end by 3 bases, with 14 bases between. The CDR3 is made up of 14 amino acids. This receptor was taken from a female donor in good health, serving as a healthy control. Sequenced input: memory CD4+ T cells from blood. The J gene is TRBJ2-5, the V gene TRBV12-3 or TRBV12-4; D not certain. The CDR3 nucleotides are TGTGCCAGCAGCCGTATTGGATGGGAAGAGACCCAGTACTTC. Translating gives CASSRIGWEETQYF.